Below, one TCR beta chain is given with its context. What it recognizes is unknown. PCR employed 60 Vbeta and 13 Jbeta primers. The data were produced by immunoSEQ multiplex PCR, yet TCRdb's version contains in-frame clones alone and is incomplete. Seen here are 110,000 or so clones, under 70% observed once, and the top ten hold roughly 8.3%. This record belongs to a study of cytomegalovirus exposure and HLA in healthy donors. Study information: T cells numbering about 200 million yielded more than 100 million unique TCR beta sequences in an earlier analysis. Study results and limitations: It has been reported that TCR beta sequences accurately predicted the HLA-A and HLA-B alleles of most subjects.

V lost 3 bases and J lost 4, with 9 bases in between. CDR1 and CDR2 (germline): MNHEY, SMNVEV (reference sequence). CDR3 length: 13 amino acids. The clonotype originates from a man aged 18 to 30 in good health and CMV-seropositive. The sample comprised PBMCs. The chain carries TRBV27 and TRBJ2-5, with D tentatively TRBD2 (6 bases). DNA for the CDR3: TGTGCCAGCAGTTTGGGGAGGAGAGAGACCCAGTACTTC. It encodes CASSLGRRETQYF.